This entry concerns a single T cell receptor (beta chain). Its antigen is unidentified. The data originate from a study of cytomegalovirus exposure and HLA in healthy donors. Study background: HLA-typed donors were the source of about 85 million unique TCRs held in an early data release. General study results and limits: In an earlier analysis, most TCR beta V segments were productive about 87% or about 30% of the time. Follow-up analysis seemed to connect common viral pathogens with several of the most significant clusters identified.

PCR was performed using 60 Vbeta and 13 Jbeta primers. This table comes from immunoSEQ multiplex PCR, and its TCRdb copy is limited to in-frame clones, with some not included. The ten most abundant clones cover roughly an eighth of a sample with more than 50,000 clones. Germline V lookup: CDR1 MGHDK, CDR2 SYGVNS. The CDR3 is 15 amino acids. V was clipped by 5 bases and J by 0 bases; unmatched bases: 4. Sequenced material: PBMCs. This receptor was taken from a man in his late teens or twenties in good health and CMV-seropositive. This chain links TRBV25-1 with TRBJ1-2, with 9 bases fitting TRBD1. The CDR3, as DNA: TGTGCCAGCAGTCGTGGGACAGGGACTAACTATGGCTACACCTTC. Its translation is CASSRGTGTNYGYTF.